One TCR beta chain is described in this entry. Its target is unknown. The data are from a study of somatic mutations in cytotoxic T cells in rheumatoid arthritis. The wider study: Patient blood, which was peripheral blood collected as 30 ml EDTA, was drawn right after diagnosis and before any treatment started. Study-wide results and limits: Rheumatoid arthritis patients showed slight TRBV07 underrepresentation, and this was not adjusted for multiple comparisons.

Germline loops: CDR1 SEHNR, CDR2 FQNEAQ (reference sequence). The CDR3 sequence is 15 residues long. V lost 1 base to trimming and J lost 3 bases; unmatched junction nucleotides: 0. Libraries were prepared by immunoSEQ multiplex PCR; TCRdb keeps only in-frame clonotypes and omits some of them. The table has approximately 10,000 clones, roughly 79% seen once. Input material: CD8+ T cells sorted from blood. V is TRBV7-9 and J is TRBJ2-1; TRBD2 agrees at 10 bases. The origin of this receptor is an adult with rheumatoid arthritis. In nucleotides, the CDR3 is TGTGCCAGCAGCTTAGGACTAGCGGGCTACAATGAGCAGTTCTTC. It is translated as CASSLGLAGYNEQFF.